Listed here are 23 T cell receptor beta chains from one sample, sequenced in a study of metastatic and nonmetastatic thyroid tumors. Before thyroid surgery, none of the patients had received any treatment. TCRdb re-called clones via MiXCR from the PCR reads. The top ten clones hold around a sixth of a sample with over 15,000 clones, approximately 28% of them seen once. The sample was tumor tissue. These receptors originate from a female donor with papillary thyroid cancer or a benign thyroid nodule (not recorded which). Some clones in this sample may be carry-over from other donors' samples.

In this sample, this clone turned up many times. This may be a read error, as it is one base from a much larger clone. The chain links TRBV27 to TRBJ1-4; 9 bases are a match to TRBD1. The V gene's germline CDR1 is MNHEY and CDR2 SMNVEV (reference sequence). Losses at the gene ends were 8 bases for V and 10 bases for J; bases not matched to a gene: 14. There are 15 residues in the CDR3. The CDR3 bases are TGTGCCAGCGGGACAGGGAATCGGCTTCTTGTAAAACTGTTTTTT. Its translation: CASGTGNRLLVKLFF. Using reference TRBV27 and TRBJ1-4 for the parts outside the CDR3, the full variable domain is EAQVTQNPRYLITVTGKKLTVTCSQNMNHEYMSWYRQDPGLGLRQIYYSMNVEVTDKGDVPEGYKVSRKEKRNFPLILESPSPNQTSLYFCASGTGNRLLVKLFFGSGTQLSVL.

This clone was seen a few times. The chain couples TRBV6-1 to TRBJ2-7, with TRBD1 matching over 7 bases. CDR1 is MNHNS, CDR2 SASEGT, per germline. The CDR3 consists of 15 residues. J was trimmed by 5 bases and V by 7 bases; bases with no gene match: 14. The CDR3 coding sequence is TGTGCCAGCACTCCCGGCGACAGGGTGGTCCACGAGCAGTACTTC. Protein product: CASTPGDRVVHEQYF.

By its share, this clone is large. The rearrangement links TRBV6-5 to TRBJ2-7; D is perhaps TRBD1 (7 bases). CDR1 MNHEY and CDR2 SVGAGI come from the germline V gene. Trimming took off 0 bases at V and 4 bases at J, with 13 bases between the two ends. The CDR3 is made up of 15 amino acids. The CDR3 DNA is TGTGCCAGCAGTTACTCGGAGCAGGGGGGATACGAGCAGTACTTC. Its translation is CASSYSEQGGYEQYF.

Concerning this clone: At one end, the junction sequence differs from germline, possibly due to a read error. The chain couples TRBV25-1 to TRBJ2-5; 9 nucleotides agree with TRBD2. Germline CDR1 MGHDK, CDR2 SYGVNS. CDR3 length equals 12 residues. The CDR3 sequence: CASSSGGKTRYF. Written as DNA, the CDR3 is TGTGCCAGCAGTAGCGGGGGGAAGACCCGGTACTTC.

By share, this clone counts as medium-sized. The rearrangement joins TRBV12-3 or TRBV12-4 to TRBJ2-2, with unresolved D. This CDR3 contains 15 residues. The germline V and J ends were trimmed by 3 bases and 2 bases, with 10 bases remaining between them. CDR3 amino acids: CASSLSVANTGELFF. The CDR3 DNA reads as TGTGCCAGCAGTTTGTCAGTAGCTAACACCGGGGAGCTGTTTTTT.

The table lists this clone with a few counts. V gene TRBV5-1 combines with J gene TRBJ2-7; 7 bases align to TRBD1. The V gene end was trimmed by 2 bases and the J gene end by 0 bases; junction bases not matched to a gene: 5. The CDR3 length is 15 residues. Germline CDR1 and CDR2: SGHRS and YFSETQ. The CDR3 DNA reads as TGCGCCAGCAGCTTTACGGGACAGAGCTCCTACGAGCAGTACTTC. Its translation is CASSFTGQSSYEQYF.

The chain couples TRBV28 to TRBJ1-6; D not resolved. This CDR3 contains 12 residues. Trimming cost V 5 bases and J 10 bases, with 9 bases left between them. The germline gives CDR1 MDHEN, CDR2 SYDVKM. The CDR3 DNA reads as TGTGCCAGCAGTAGGAATGCCTCACCCCTCCACTTT. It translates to CASSRNASPLHF.

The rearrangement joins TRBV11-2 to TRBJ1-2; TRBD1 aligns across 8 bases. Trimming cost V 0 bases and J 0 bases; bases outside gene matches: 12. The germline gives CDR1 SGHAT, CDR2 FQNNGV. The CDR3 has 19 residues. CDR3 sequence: CASSLDSEDRERANYGYTF. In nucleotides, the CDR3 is TGTGCCAGCAGCTTAGATTCGGAGGACAGGGAGCGAGCTAACTATGGCTACACCTTC.

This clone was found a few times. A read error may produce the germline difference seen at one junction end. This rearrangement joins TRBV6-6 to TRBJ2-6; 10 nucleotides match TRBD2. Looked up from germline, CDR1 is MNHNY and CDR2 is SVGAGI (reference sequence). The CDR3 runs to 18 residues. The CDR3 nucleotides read TGTGCCACCGGACTAGCGGTAGGCCATCGCTCTGGGGCCAACGTCCCGACTTTC. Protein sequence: CATGLAVGHRSGANVPTF.

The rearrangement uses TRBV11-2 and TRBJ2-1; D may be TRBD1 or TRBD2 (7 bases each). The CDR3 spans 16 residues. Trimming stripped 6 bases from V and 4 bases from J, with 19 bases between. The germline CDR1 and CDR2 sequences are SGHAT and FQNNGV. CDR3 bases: TGTGCCAGCAGTCCGCGAGCGGGACAGACTTACAATGAGCAGTTCTTC. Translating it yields CASSPRAGQTYNEQFF.

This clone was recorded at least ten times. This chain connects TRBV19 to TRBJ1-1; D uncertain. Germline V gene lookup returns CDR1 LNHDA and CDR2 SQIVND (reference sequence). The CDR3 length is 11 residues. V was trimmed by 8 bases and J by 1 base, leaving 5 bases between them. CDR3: CASSTNTEAFF. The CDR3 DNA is TGTGCCAGTTCCACGAACACTGAAGCTTTCTTT.

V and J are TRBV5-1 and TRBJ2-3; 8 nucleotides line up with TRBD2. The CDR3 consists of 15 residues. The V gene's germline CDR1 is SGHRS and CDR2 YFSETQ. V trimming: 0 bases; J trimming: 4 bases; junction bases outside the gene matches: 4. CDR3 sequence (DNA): TGCGCCAGCAGCTTGGTCGGACTAGCCGCAGATACGCAGTATTTT. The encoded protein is CASSLVGLAADTQYF.

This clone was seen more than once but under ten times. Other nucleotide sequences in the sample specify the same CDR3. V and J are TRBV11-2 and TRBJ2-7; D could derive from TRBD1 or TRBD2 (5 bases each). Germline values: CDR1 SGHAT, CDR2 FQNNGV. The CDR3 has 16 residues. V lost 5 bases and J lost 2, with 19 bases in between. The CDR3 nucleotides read TGTGCCAGCAGCCTTAGGGACCATAAAAACACCTACGAGCAGTACTTC. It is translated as CASSLRDHKNTYEQYF. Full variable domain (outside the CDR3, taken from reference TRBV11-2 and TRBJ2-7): EAGVAQSPRYKIIEKRQSVAFWCNPISGHATLYWYQQILGQGPKLLIQFQNNGVVDDSQLPKDRFSAERLKGVDSTLKIQPAKLEDSAVYLCASSLRDHKNTYEQYFGPGTRLTVT.

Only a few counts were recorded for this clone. The chain's CDR3 is CASSDSISGGRADTQYF. CDR3 in DNA: TGTGCCAGCAGCGATTCAATTAGCGGGGGGAGGGCAGATACGCAGTATTTT. The genes are TRBV6-1 and TRBJ2-3; 10 bases match TRBD2. The CDR3 is 17 residues long. V dropped 6 bases and J dropped 4; count of bases not matched to a gene: 13. Germline values: CDR1 MNHNS, CDR2 SASEGT.

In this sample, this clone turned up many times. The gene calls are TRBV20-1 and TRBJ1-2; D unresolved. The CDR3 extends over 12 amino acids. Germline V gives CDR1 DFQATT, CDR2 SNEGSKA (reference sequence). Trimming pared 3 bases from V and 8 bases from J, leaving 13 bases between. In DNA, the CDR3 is TGCAGTGCTAGTCGACAATTAGAAGGCTACACCTTC. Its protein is CSASRQLEGYTF.

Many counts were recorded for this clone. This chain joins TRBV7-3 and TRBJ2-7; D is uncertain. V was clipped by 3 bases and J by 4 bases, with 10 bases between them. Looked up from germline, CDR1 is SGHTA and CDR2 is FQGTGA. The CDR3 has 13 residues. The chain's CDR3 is CASSFVWLYEQYF. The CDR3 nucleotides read TGTGCCAGCAGCTTCGTCTGGCTTTACGAGCAGTACTTC.

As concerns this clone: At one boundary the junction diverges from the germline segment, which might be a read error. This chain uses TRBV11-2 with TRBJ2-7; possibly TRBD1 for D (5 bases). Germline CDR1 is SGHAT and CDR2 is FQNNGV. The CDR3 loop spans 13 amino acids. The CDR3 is CASSLDQGYEQCF. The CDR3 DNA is TGTGCCAGCAGCTTAGACCAGGGCTACGAGCAGTGCTTC.

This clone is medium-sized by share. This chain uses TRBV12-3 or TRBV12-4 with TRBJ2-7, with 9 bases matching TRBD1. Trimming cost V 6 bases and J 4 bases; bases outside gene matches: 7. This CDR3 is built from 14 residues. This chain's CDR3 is CASSPKDRGYEQYF. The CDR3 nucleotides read TGTGCCAGCAGCCCGAAGGACAGGGGATACGAGCAGTACTTC.

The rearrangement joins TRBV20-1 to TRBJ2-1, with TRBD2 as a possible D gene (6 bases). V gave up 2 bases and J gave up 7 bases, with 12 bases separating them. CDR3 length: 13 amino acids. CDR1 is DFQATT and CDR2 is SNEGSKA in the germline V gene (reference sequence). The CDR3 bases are TGCAGTGCTAGACCGGGAGTAGAAAATGAGCAGTTCTTC. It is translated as CSARPGVENEQFF.

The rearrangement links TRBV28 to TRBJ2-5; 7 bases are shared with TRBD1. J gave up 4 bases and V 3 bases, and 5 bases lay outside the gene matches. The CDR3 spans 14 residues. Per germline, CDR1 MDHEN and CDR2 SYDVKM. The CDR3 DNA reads TGTGCCAGCAGTTTCCATACAGGGGTAGAGACCCAGTACTTC. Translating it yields CASSFHTGVETQYF.

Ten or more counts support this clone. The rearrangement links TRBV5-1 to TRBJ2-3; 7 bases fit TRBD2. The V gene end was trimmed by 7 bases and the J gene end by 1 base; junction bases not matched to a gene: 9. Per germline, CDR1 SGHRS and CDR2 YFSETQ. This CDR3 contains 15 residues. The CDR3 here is CASRRTGGGTDTQYF. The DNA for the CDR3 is TGCGCCAGCCGTAGGACGGGAGGAGGCACAGATACGCAGTATTTT. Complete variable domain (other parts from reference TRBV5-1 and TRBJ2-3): KAGVTQTPRYLIKTRGQQVTLSCSPISGHRSVSWYQQTPGQGLQFLFEYFSETQRNKGNFPGRFSGRQFSNSRSEMNVSTLELGDSALYLCASRRTGGGTDTQYFGPGTRLTVL.

As DNA, the CDR3 is TGTGCCAGCAGTTACTTAGCGGGGGGCAATGAGCAGTTCTTC. Its protein product is CASSYLAGGNEQFF. The chain has TRBV12-3 or TRBV12-4 and TRBJ2-1; 10 positions match TRBD2. The CDR3 runs to 14 residues. The V gene end was trimmed by 4 bases and the J gene end by 6 bases; junction bases not matched to a gene: 3.

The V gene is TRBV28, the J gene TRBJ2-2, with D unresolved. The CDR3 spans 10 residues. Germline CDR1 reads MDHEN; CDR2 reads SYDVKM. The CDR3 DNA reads TGTGCTCTCGACACCGGGGAGCTGTTTTTT. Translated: CALDTGELFF.